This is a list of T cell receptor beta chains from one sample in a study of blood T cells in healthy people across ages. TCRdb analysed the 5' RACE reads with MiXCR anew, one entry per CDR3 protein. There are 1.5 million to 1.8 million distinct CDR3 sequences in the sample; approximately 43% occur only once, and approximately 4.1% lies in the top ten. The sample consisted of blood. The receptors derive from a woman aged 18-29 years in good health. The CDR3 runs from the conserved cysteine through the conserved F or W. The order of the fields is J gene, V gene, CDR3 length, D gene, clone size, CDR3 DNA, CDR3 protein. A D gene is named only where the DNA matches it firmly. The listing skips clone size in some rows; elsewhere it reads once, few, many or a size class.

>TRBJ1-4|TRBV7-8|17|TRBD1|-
TGTGCCAGCAGCTTAGTGGGGACAAGACAGGGAGGCGAAAAACTGTTTTTT
CASSLVGTRQGGEKLFF
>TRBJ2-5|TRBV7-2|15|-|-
TGTGCCAGCAGCTTAGTACGGGGGTCCCAAGAGACCCAGTACTTC
CASSLVRGSQETQYF
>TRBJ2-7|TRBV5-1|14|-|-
TGCGCCAGCAGCTTGGGCCCAGCGTACAATGAGCAGTACTTC
CASSLGPAYNEQYF
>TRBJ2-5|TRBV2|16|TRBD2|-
TGTGCCAGCAGTTCAGGAATAGCGGGAGTGGAAGAGACCCAGTACTTC
CASSSGIAGVEETQYF
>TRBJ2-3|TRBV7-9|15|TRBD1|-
TGTGCCAGCAGCTTAGCTGGACAGGAGACAGATACGCAGTATTTT
CASSLAGQETDTQYF
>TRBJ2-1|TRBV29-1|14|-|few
TGCAGCGTGGGGTCGGGGACTGTCTACAATGAGCAGTTCTTC
CSVGSGTVYNEQFF
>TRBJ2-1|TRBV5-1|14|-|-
TGCGCCAGCATACTATCTGAGGCGAGCGGTGAGCAGTTCTTC
CASILSEASGEQFF
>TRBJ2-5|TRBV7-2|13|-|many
TGTGCCAGCAGTTTGAGGCGACAAGAGACCCAGTACTTC
CASSLRRQETQYF
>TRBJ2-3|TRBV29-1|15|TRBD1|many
TGCAGCGTTGAAGAGGGGACAGGGGGCACAGATACGCAGTATTTT
CSVEEGTGGTDTQYF
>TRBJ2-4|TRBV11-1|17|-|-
TGTGCCAGCAGCTTCCGGGACACCAAACTAGCCAAAAACATTCAGTACTTC
CASSFRDTKLAKNIQYF